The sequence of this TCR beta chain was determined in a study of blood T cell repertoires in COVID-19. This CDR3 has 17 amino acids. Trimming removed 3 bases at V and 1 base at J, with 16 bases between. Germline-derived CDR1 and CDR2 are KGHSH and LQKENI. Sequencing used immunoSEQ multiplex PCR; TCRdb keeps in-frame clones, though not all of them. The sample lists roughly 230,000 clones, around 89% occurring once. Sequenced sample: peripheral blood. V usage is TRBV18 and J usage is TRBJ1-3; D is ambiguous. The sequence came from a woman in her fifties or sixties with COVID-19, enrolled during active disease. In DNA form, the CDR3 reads TGTGCCAGCTCACCTAATGAACCTCATACTTCTGGAAACACCATATATTTT. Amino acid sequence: CASSPNEPHTSGNTIYF. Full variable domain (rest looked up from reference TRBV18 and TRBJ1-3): NAGVMQNPRHLVRRRGQEARLRCSPMKGHSHVYWYRQLPEEGLKFMVYLQKENIIDESGMPKERFSAEFPKEGPSILRIQQVVRGDSAAYFCASSPNEPHTSGNTIYFGEGSWLTVV.